This T cell receptor beta chain came from a study of shared clonotypes between healthy human individuals. Points from the study as a whole: Among the subsets, naive ones generally showed larger estimated richness than memory ones.

A remark on this clone: Its antigen is unknown.

Method: immunoSEQ multiplex PCR; TCRdb's copy keeps in-frame clones and lacks some. The table shows some 2.1 million clones, with 85% to 95% occurring only once. Trimming pared 3 bases from V and 5 bases from J, leaving 20 bases between. The CDR3 spans 17 residues. The germline CDR1 and CDR2 sequences are SEHNR and FQNEAQ (reference sequence). The clonotype comes from a man between 18 and 29 years old in good health. Sequenced input: naive CD4+ T cells sorted from blood. Subset: CD45RA+ positively selected. The genes are TRBV7-9 and TRBJ2-1; D remains ambiguous. The CDR3 is CASSLLSTGPRNNEQFF. For the CDR3, the DNA is TGTGCCAGCAGCTTGTTGAGCACTGGACCGCGGAACAATGAGCAGTTCTTC. Filled out from reference TRBV7-9 and TRBJ2-1, the complete variable domain reads DTGVSQNPRHKITKRGQNVTFRCDPISEHNRLYWYRQTLGQGPEFLTYFQNEAQLEKSRLLSDRFSAERPKGSFSTLEIQRTEQGDSAMYLCASSLLSTGPRNNEQFFGPGTRLTVL.